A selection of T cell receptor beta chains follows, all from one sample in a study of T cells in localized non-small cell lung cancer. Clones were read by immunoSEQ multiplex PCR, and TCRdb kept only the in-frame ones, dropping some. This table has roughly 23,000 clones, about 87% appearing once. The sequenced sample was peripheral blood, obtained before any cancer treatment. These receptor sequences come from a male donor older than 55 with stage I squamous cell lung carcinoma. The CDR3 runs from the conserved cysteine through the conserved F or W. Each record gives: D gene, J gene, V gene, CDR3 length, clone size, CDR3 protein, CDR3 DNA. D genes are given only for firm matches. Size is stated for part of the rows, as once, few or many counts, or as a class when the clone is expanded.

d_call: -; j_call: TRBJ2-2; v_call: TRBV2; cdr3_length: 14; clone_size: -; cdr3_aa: CASKEGTNSGELFF; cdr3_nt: TGTGCCAGCAAGGAAGGTACCAACTCCGGGGAGCTGTTTTTT
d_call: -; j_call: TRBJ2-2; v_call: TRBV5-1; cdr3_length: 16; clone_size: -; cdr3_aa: CASSSLGTGSSGELFF; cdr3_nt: TGCGCCAGCAGCTCCCTAGGGACTGGTTCCTCCGGGGAGCTGTTTTTT
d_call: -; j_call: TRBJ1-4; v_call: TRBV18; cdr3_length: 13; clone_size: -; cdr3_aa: CASSRDSNEKLFF; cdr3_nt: TGTGCCAGCTCACGAGACAGTAATGAAAAACTGTTTTTT
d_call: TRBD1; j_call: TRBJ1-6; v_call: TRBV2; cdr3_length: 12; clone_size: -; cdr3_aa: CASGQGASPLHF; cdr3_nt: TGTGCCAGCGGACAGGGGGCCTCACCCCTCCACTTT
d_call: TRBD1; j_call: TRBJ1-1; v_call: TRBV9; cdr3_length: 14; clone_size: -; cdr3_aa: CASSVGTGVTEAFF; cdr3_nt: TGTGCCAGCAGCGTCGGGACAGGGGTTACTGAAGCTTTCTTT
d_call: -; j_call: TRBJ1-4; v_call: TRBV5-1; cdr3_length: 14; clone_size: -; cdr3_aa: CASSLGASNEKLFF; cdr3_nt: TGCGCCAGCAGCTTGGGGGCCTCTAATGAAAAACTGTTTTTT
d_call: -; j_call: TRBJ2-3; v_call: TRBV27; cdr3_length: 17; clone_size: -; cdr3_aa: CASGQQGRAREADTQYF; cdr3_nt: TGTGCCAGCGGACAACAGGGAAGAGCAAGAGAGGCAGATACGCAGTATTTT
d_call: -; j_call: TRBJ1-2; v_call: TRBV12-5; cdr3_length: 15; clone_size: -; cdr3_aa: CASGFGPPATYGYTF; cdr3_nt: TGTGCTAGTGGTTTTGGGCCTCCCGCGACGTATGGCTACACCTTC
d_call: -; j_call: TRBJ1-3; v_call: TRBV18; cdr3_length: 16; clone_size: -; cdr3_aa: CASSPQASSSGNTIYF; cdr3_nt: TGTGCCAGCTCACCACAGGCAAGCAGCTCTGGAAACACCATATATTTT
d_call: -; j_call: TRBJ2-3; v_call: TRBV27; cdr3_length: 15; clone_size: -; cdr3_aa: CASSLGGLGTDTQYF; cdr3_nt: TGTGCCAGCAGTTTAGGGGGACTGGGCACAGATACGCAGTATTTT
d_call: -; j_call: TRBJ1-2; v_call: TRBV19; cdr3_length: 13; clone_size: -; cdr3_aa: CASSNKGNYGYTF; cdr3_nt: TGTGCCAGTAGTAACAAGGGGAACTATGGCTACACCTTC
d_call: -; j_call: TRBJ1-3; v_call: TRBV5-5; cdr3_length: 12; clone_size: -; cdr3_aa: CASSPPADTIYF; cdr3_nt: TGTGCCAGCAGCCCCCCAGCGGACACCATATATTTT
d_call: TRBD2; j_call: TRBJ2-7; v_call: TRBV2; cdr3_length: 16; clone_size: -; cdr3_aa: CASSDNRLAGAVEQYF; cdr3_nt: TGTGCCAGCAGTGATAACAGGCTAGCGGGGGCGGTCGAGCAGTACTTC
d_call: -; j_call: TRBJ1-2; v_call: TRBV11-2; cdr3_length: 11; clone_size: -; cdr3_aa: CASSLDQGYTF; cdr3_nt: TGTGCCAGCAGCTTAGATCAAGGCTACACCTTC
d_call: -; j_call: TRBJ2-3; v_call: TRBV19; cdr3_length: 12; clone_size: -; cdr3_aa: CASSTRTDTQYF; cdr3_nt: TGTGCCAGTAGTACCCGCACAGATACGCAGTATTTT
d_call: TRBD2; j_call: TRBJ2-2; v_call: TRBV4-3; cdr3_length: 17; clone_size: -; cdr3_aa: CASRLFSGGSNTGELFF; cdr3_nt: TGCGCCAGCAGGTTGTTTAGCGGGGGGTCGAACACCGGGGAGCTGTTTTTT
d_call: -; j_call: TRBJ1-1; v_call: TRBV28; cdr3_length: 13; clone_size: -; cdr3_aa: CASNRGGDTEAFF; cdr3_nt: TGTGCCAGCAACCGGGGCGGGGACACTGAAGCTTTCTTT
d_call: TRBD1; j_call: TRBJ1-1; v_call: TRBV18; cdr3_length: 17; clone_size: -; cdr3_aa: CASSSTGVTSSNTEAFF; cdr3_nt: TGTGCCAGCTCATCGACAGGGGTCACTTCATCGAACACTGAAGCTTTCTTT
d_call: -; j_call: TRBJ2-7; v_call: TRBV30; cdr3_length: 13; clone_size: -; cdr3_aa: CAWQKVQTYEQYF; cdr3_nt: TGTGCCTGGCAAAAGGTCCAGACCTACGAGCAGTACTTC
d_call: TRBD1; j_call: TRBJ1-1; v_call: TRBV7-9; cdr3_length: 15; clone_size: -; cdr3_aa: CASSPQTGEDTEAFF; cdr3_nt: TGTGCCAGCAGCCCCCAGACAGGGGAGGACACTGAAGCTTTCTTT
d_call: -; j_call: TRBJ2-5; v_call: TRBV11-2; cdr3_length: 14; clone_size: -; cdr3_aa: CASSSGMRVETQYF; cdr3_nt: TGTGCCAGCAGCTCGGGAATGCGGGTAGAGACCCAGTACTTC
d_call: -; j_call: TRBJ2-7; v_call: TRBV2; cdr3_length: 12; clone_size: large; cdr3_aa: CASRWERYEQYF; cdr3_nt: TGTGCCAGTCGGTGGGAGCGATACGAGCAGTACTTC
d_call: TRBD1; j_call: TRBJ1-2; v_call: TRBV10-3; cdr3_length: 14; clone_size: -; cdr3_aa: CASRQGAGLDGYTF; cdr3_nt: TGTGCCAGCCGACAGGGGGCAGGGTTGGATGGCTACACCTTC
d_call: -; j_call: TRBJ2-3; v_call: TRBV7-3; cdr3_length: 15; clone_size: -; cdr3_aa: CASSLRLFGTDTQYF; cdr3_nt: TGTGCCAGCAGCTTAAGGCTATTTGGCACAGATACGCAGTATTTT
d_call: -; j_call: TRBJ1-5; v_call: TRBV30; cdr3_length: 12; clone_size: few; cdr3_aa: CAWSTGAQPQHF; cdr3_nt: TGTGCCTGGAGTACCGGGGCTCAGCCCCAGCATTTT
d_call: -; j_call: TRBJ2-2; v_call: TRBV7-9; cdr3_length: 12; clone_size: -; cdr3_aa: CASSPNTGELFF; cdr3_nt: TGTGCCAGCAGCCCAAACACCGGGGAGCTGTTTTTT
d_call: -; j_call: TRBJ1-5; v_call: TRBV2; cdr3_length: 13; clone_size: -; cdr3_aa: CASSGQGFQPQHF; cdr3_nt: TGTGCCAGCAGCGGGCAGGGCTTTCAGCCCCAGCATTTT
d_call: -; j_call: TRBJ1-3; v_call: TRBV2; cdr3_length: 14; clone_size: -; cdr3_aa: CASRAREGGNTIYF; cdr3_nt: TGTGCCAGCAGAGCCCGAGAGGGAGGAAACACCATATATTTT
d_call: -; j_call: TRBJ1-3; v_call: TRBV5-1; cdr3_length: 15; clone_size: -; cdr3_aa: CASSLGQAPRGTIYF; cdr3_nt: TGCGCCAGCAGCTTGGGGCAGGCCCCTCGGGGCACCATATATTTT
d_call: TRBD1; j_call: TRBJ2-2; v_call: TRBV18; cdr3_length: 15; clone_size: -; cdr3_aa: CASSSTGGNTGELFF; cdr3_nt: TGTGCCAGCTCATCGACAGGGGGCAACACCGGGGAGCTGTTTTTT
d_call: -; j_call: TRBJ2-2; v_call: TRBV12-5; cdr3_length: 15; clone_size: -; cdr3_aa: CASGLDLTGTGELFF; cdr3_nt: TGTGCTAGTGGTTTGGACCTCACAGGGACCGGGGAGCTGTTTTTT
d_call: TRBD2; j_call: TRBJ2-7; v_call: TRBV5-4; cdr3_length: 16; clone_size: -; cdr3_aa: CASTPGAGASTYEQYF; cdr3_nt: TGTGCCAGCACCCCGGGAGCGGGGGCCTCGACCTACGAGCAGTACTTC
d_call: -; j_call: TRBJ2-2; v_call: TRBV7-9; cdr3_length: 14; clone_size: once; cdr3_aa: CASSLGGNTGELFF; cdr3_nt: TGTGCCAGCAGCTTAGGGGGGAACACCGGGGAGCTGTTTTTT
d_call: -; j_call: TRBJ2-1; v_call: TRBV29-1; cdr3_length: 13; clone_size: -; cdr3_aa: CSVYNGGGNEQFF; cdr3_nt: TGCAGCGTCTACAACGGAGGGGGTAATGAGCAGTTCTTC
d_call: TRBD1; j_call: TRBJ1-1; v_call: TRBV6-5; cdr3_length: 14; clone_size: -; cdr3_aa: CASSTGQGAREAFF; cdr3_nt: TGTGCCAGCAGTACAGGACAGGGGGCCCGAGAAGCTTTCTTT
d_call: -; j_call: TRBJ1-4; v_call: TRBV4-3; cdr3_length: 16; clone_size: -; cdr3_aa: CASSQDSGRSNEKLFF; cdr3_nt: TGCGCCAGCAGCCAAGATTCGGGGCGGTCTAATGAAAAACTGTTTTTT
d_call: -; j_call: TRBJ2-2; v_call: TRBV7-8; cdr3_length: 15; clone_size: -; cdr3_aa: CASSPTGTNTGELFF; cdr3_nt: TGTGCCAGCAGCCCAACCGGCACGAACACCGGGGAGCTGTTTTTT
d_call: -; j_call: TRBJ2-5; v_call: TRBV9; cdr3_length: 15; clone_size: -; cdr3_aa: CASSVTGSPQETQYF; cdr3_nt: TGTGCCAGCAGCGTAACGGGATCACCCCAAGAGACCCAGTACTTC
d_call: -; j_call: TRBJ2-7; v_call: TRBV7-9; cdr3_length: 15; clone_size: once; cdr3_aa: CASSLSDRNSYEQYF; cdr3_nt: TGTGCCAGCAGCTTATCAGACAGAAACTCCTACGAGCAGTACTTC
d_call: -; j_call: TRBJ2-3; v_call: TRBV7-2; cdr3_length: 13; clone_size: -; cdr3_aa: CASSQPPTDTQYF; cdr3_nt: TGTGCCAGCAGCCAACCACCCACAGATACGCAGTATTTT
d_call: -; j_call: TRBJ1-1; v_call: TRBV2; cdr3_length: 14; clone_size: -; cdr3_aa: CASGAGALNTEAFF; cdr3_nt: TGTGCCAGCGGAGCGGGCGCCTTGAACACTGAAGCTTTCTTT
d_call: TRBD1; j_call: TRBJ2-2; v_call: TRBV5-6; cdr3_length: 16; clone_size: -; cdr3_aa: CASSPGQGRNTGELFF; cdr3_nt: TGTGCCAGCAGCCCCGGACAGGGAAGGAACACCGGGGAGCTGTTTTTT
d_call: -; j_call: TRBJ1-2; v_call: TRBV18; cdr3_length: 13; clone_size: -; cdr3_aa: CASSPGGGHGYTF; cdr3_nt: TGTGCCAGCTCACCCGGGGGCGGGCATGGCTACACCTTC
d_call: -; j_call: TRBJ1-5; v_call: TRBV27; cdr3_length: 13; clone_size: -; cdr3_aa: CASSLSGGQPQHF; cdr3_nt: TGTGCCAGCAGTTTATCCGGGGGACAGCCCCAGCATTTT
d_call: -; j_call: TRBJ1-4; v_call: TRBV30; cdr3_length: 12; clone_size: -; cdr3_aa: CAGQGVNEKLFF; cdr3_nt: TGTGCCGGCCAGGGTGTGAATGAAAAACTGTTTTTT
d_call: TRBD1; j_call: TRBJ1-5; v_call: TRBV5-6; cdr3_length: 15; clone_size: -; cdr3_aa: CASSLAARGRQPQHF; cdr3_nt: TGTGCCAGCAGCTTGGCGGCCAGGGGGAGACAGCCCCAGCATTTT
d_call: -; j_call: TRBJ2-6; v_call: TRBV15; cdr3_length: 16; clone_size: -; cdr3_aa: CATSRERGPGANVLTF; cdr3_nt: TGTGCCACCAGCAGAGAAAGGGGACCTGGGGCCAACGTCCTGACTTTC
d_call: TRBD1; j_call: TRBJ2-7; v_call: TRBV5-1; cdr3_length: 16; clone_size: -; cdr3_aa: CASSRVGGALENEQYF; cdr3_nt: TGCGCCAGCAGTCGAGTAGGGGGCGCGTTAGAAAACGAGCAGTACTTC
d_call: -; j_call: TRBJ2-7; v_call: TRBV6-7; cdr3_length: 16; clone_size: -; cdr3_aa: CASSYRTTGIPEEQYF; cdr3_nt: TGTGCCAGCAGTTACCGTACAACAGGTATTCCTGAAGAGCAGTACTTC
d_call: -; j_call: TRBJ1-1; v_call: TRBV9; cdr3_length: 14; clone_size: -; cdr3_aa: CASSPNRANTEAFF; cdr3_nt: TGTGCCAGCAGCCCGAACAGGGCGAACACTGAAGCTTTCTTT
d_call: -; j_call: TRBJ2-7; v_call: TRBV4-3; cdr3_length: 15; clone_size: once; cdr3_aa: CASSQDRLFSYEQYF; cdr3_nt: TGCGCCAGCAGCCAAGACCGGTTGTTCTCCTACGAGCAGTACTTC